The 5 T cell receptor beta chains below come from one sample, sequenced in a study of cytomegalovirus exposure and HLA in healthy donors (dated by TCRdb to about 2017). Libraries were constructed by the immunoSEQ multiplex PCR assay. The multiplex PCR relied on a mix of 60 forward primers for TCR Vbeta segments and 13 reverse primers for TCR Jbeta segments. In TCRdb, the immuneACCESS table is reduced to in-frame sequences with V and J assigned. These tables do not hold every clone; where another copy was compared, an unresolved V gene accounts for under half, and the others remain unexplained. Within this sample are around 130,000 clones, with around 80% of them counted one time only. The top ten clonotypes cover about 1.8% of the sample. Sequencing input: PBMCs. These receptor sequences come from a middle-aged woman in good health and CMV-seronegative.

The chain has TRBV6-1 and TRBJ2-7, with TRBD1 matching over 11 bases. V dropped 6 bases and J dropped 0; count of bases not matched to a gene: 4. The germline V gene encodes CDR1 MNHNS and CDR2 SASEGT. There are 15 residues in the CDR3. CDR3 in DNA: TGTGCCAGCAGCCGCGGGACAGGGGGCTCCTACGAGCAGTACTTC. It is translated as CASSRGTGGSYEQYF.

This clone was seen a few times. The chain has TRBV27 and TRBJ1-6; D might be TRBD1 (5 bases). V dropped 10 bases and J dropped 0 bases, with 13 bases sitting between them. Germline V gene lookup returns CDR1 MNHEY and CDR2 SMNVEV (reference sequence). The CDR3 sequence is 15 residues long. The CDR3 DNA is TGTGCCATCTGGGGGGAGAGCTCCTATAATTCACCCCTCCACTTT. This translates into CAIWGESSYNSPLHF.

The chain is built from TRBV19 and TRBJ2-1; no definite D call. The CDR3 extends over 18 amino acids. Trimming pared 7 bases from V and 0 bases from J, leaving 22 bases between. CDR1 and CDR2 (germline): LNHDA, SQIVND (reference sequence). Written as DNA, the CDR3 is TGTGCCAGTACCACTCGGTGGGCTTCAGATAGCTCCTACAATGAGCAGTTCTTC. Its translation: CASTTRWASDSSYNEQFF.

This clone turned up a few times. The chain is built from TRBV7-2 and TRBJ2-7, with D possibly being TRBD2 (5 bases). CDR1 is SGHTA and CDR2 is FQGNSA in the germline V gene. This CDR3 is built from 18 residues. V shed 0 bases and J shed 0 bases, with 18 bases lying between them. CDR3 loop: CASSLAGPGLGRSYEQYF. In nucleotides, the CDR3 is TGTGCCAGCAGCTTAGCGGGCCCTGGACTCGGTCGCTCCTACGAGCAGTACTTC.

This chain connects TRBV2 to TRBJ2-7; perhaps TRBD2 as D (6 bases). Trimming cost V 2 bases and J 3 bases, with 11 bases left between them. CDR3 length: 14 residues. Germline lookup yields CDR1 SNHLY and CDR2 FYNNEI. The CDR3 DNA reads TGTGCCAGCAGTGAAACGGGAGTAATCTACGAGCAGTACTTC. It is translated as CASSETGVIYEQYF.